These T cell receptor beta chains were read from a single sample in a study of CD8 T cells in Susac syndrome. TCRdb reprocessed the immunoSEQ multiplex PCR reads with MiXCR, giving one entry per CDR3 protein. The data show approximately 130,000 distinct CDR3 sequences, with about 90% seen just once and about 0.23% held by the top ten. Sequencing was carried out using CD8+ T cells from PBMCs. Receptors were obtained from a human donor with multiple sclerosis. Each CDR3 is given with its conserved first and last residue. The D gene is left open where the match is weak. Rows may omit the clone size; those that give it use once, few, many or a size class.

j_call d_call v_call clone_size cdr3_aa cdr3_nt
TRBJ1-3 NA TRBV27 NA CASSLGVSPGNTIYF TGTGCCAGCAGTTTAGGGGTCAGCCCTGGAAACACCATATATTTT
TRBJ1-5 NA TRBV3-1 few CASSQDTGSNQPQHF TGTGCCAGCAGCCAAGATACCGGGAGCAATCAGCCCCAGCATTTT
TRBJ2-1 NA TRBV29-1 NA CSVEVPTNEQFF TGCAGCGTTGAAGTCCCCACGAATGAGCAGTTCTTC
TRBJ1-3 NA TRBV25-1 once CASRGDTIYF TGTGCCAGCAGGGGAGACACCATATATTTT
TRBJ1-2 NA TRBV29-1 NA CSVEITDGGYGYTF TGCAGCGTTGAAATAACTGACGGGGGATATGGCTACACCTTC
TRBJ2-1 TRBD2 TRBV6-2/TRBV6-3 NA CASRGTSFFHNEQFF TGTGCCAGCCGCGGGACTAGTTTTTTCCACAATGAGCAGTTCTTC
TRBJ2-7 TRBD2 TRBV20-1 NA CSAFGGSGEQYF TGCAGTGCTTTCGGCGGGAGCGGCGAGCAGTACTTC
TRBJ2-7 NA TRBV20-1 NA CSAGRDHEQYF TGCAGTGCAGGTCGAGACCACGAGCAGTACTTC
TRBJ1-2 NA TRBV20-1 NA CSAEGGRDDYGYTF TGCAGTGCGGAGGGTGGCAGGGATGACTATGGCTACACCTTC
TRBJ1-1 TRBD1 TRBV20-1 NA CSARGRGDTEAFF TGCAGTGCTAGAGGCAGGGGGGATACTGAAGCTTTCTTT
TRBJ2-7 NA TRBV7-9 NA CASTPREHYEQYF TGTGCCAGCACCCCTAGGGAGCACTACGAGCAGTACTTC
TRBJ2-7 NA TRBV7-9 NA CASSLAGSEWDEQYF TGTGCCAGCAGCTTAGCAGGGAGTGAGTGGGACGAGCAGTACTTC
TRBJ2-7 NA TRBV2 NA CASSELGVSYEQYF TGTGCCAGCAGTGAATTGGGGGTGAGCTACGAGCAGTACTTC
TRBJ2-1 TRBD2 TRBV12-3/TRBV12-4 NA CASSPGLAEVLSYNEQFF TGTGCCAGCAGTCCGGGACTAGCGGAGGTCCTCTCCTACAATGAGCAGTTCTTC
TRBJ1-3 NA TRBV3-1 NA CASSQISGGAAGNTIYF TGTGCCAGCAGCCAAATTTCTGGGGGAGCCGCCGGAAACACCATATATTTT
TRBJ2-7 NA TRBV28 NA CASSIKIGTVGSYEQYF TGTGCCAGCAGCATTAAGATCGGGACTGTCGGCTCCTACGAGCAGTACTTC
TRBJ1-5 NA TRBV5-6 NA CASSPGGLREAQPQHF TGTGCCAGCTCCCCGGGGGGGCTGAGGGAGGCTCAGCCCCAGCATTTT
TRBJ2-1 NA TRBV29-1 NA CSVGLGEINEQFF TGCAGCGTTGGACTAGGAGAGATCAATGAGCAGTTCTTC
TRBJ2-2 TRBD2 TRBV27 NA CASSLYGGGPGGELFF TGTGCCAGCAGTTTATATGGGGGAGGGCCTGGCGGGGAGCTGTTTTTT
TRBJ2-6 NA TRBV30 NA CAWFTQDSGANVLTF TGTGCCTGGTTTACCCAGGACTCTGGGGCCAACGTCCTGACTTTC
TRBJ2-3 TRBD2 TRBV29-1 NA CSALAGDTDTQYF TGCAGCGCACTAGCGGGTGACACAGATACGCAGTATTTT
TRBJ1-3 TRBD1 TRBV15 NA CATSRDWDRGHTIYF TGTGCCACCAGCAGAGATTGGGACAGGGGTCACACCATATATTTT
TRBJ1-5 NA TRBV28 NA CASSLEQSNQPQHF TGTGCCAGCAGTTTGGAACAGAGCAATCAGCCCCAGCATTTT
TRBJ1-4 NA TRBV27 NA CASSTIPGQATNEKLFF TGTGCCAGCAGTACAATTCCGGGACAAGCAACTAATGAAAAACTGTTTTTT